The T cell receptor beta chain under discussion was sequenced for a study of cytomegalovirus exposure and HLA in healthy donors. The study's findings and limits: CMV antigen specificity was confirmed in vitro for a few CMV-associated chains.

The sample holds one count of this clone. The antigen is unknown. Clones were read by immunoSEQ multiplex PCR, and TCRdb kept only the in-frame ones, dropping some. The sample yields about 160,000 clones, 90% to 97% seen once. The sequenced sample consisted of PBMCs. The source is a woman under 30 in good health and CMV-seronegative.

Written as DNA, the CDR3 is TGCAGCGTTGAAGCGTACTCAGGGATCTCTGGGGCCAACGTCCTGACTTTC. The encoded protein is CSVEAYSGISGANVLTF. V and J are TRBV29-1 and TRBJ2-6, with a tentative D call TRBD1 (5 bases). V lost 1 base and J lost 0, with 13 bases in between. The V gene's germline CDR1 is SQVTM and CDR2 ANQGSEA. The CDR3 runs 17 residues.